Below are 22 T cell receptor beta chains sequenced from a single sample in a study of cytomegalovirus exposure and HLA in healthy donors. PCR primers comprised 60 Vbeta and 13 Jbeta primers. The data were produced by immunoSEQ multiplex PCR, yet TCRdb's version contains in-frame clones alone and is incomplete. The sample holds 180,000 or so clones, roughly three quarters seen once. The material sequenced was PBMCs. These TCRs come from a woman aged 45-65 years in good health and CMV-seronegative.

J is TRBJ2-2 and V is TRBV7-9; TRBD1 is a possible D gene (6 bases). This CDR3 spans 15 amino acids. Germline-derived CDR1 and CDR2 are SEHNR and FQNEAQ (reference sequence). Trimming took off 2 bases at V and 3 bases at J, with 10 bases between the two ends. The DNA of the CDR3 is TGTGCCAGCAGCTTAACCAGGGGCGACACCGGGGAGCTGTTTTTT. Its protein is CASSLTRGDTGELFF.

This chain connects TRBV14 to TRBJ1-3; no clear D gene. V dropped 1 base and J dropped 0 bases, with 13 bases sitting between them. The CDR3 has 17 amino acids. Germline V gene lookup returns CDR1 SGHDN and CDR2 FVKESK. CDR3 sequence: CASSQALSAGSGNTIYF. The CDR3 DNA sequence: TGTGCCAGCAGCCAAGCTCTGTCGGCAGGCTCTGGAAACACCATATATTTT.

V is TRBV5-6 and J is TRBJ1-4; D ambiguous. CDR3 length: 15 amino acids. Germline CDR1 is SGHDT and CDR2 is YYEEEE. Trimming removed 2 bases from V and 4 bases from J, with 12 bases in between. This CDR3 reads CASSFTGSSNEKLFF. The CDR3 DNA follows: TGTGCCAGCAGCTTCACGGGGTCAAGTAATGAAAAACTGTTTTTT.

The CDR3 here is CASSFSQGGNQPQHF. The CDR3 DNA sequence: TGTGCCAGCAGCTTTTCTCAAGGGGGTAATCAGCCCCAGCATTTT. The V and J genes are TRBV7-2 and TRBJ1-5; D may be TRBD1 (6 bases). The CDR3 runs to 15 residues. The V and J ends lost 3 bases and 4 bases respectively, with 13 bases between them. Per germline, CDR1 SGHTA and CDR2 FQGNSA.

The chain employs TRBV6-1 and TRBJ2-3, with a weak D call TRBD2 (6 bases). Trimming shortened V by 10 bases and J by 1 base, and 15 bases separated the two germline ends. Looked up from germline, CDR1 is MNHNS and CDR2 is SASEGT. The CDR3 loop spans 14 amino acids. The CDR3 nucleotides read TGTGCCACCAGAGGTGGAGGGGGCACAGATACGCAGTATTTT. Its protein product is CATRGGGGTDTQYF.

V is TRBV14 and J is TRBJ2-2; D gene ambiguous. Germline lookup yields CDR1 SGHDN and CDR2 FVKESK. The CDR3 spans 13 residues. The V end was cut by 1 base, the J end by 5 bases, with 5 bases between. CDR3 DNA sequence: TGTGCCAGCAGCCAAGTACTAACCGGGGAGCTGTTTTTT. It is translated as CASSQVLTGELFF.

The gene calls are TRBV19 and TRBJ2-7; the D gene is possibly TRBD2 (5 bases). V shed 1 base and J shed 4 bases, with 17 bases lying between them. This CDR3 comprises 16 residues. The germline CDR1 and CDR2 sequences are LNHDA and SQIVND (reference sequence). CDR3 nucleotides: TGTGCCAGTAGTATAGCCCCCGGCGAGGGTTTTTACGAGCAGTACTTC. Translation: CASSIAPGEGFYEQYF.

The gene calls are TRBV28 and TRBJ1-1; possible D gene TRBD1, 6 bases. Germline CDR1 and CDR2: MDHEN and SYDVKM. The V and J ends lost 6 bases and 3 bases respectively, with 17 bases between them. This CDR3 has 15 residues. In DNA form, the CDR3 reads TGTGCCAGCAGGCCTTCGGGGGGCGCCTACACTGAAGCTTTCTTT. Its translation is CASRPSGGAYTEAFF.

The genes are TRBV28 and TRBJ1-5; D may be TRBD1 (6 bases). Between the trimmed V and J ends, which lost 6 bases and 2 bases, there was a span of 14 bases. This CDR3 comprises 15 residues. The V gene's germline CDR1 is MDHEN and CDR2 SYDVKM. The CDR3 sequence: CASRLGQPGNQPQHF. The CDR3 DNA reads as TGTGCCAGCAGGCTTGGACAGCCGGGCAATCAGCCCCAGCATTTT.

The CDR3 sequence: CASSGQGAGGNTIYF. The CDR3 DNA reads as TGTGCCAGCAGCGGTCAGGGGGCTGGTGGAAACACCATATATTTT. V gene TRBV9 combines with J gene TRBJ1-3, with 8 bases matching TRBD1. CDR1 is SGDLS and CDR2 is YYNGEE in the germline V gene. With 3 bases clipped from V and 3 bases from J, the junction kept 5 bases outside the gene matches. The CDR3 is 15 residues long.

This clone was observed a single time. The chain is built from TRBV7-6 and TRBJ2-3, with 7 bases fitting TRBD2. The V segment lost 1 base and the J segment 2 bases; nucleotides outside the gene matches: 6. Germline CDR1 and CDR2: SGHVS and FNYEAQ. CDR3 length: 16 residues. CDR3: CASSLDLRGFTDTQYF. The DNA of the CDR3 is TGTGCCAGCAGCTTAGATCTGCGGGGGTTCACAGATACGCAGTATTTT.

This chain links TRBV18 with TRBJ1-1, with D unclear. V lost 4 bases and J 6 bases, leaving 9 bases between the germline ends. The CDR3 extends over 12 amino acids. Germline CDR1 and CDR2: KGHSH and LQKENI. The CDR3 nucleotides read TGTGCCAGCTCACTCACAACCGCTGAAGCTTTCTTT. This gives the protein CASSLTTAEAFF.

The V call is TRBV29-1, the J call TRBJ1-2; no definite D call. This CDR3 spans 13 amino acids. With 5 bases removed from V and 7 bases from J, the gap between germline ends came to 17 bases. CDR1 SQVTM and CDR2 ANQGSEA come from the germline V gene. The CDR3 region is CSVRGQVSGGYTF. CDR3 nucleotides: TGCAGCGTTCGAGGGCAGGTCAGTGGTGGCTACACCTTC.

The rearrangement joins TRBV11-1 to TRBJ2-1; D is possibly TRBD2 (5 bases). Germline V lookup: CDR1 SGHAT, CDR2 FQDESV (reference sequence). The CDR3 runs to 14 residues. V was shortened by 6 bases and J by 4 bases, with 13 bases between the two germline ends. The CDR3 spells CASRSRAEYNEQFF. The CDR3 DNA follows: TGTGCCAGCAGATCGCGAGCGGAATACAATGAGCAGTTCTTC.

The chain links TRBV4-2 to TRBJ2-3; tentatively, D is TRBD2 (5 bases). From germline, CDR1 is LGHNA and CDR2 YNFKEQ. The CDR3 totals 14 residues. Between the trimmed V and J ends, which lost 1 base and 3 bases, there was a span of 8 bases. The CDR3 sequence: CASSQVLATDTQYF. The CDR3, as DNA: TGTGCCAGCAGCCAAGTGCTAGCTACAGATACGCAGTATTTT.

This clone came up once. The chain uses TRBV5-6 and TRBJ2-3; 9 nucleotides agree with TRBD2. Germline CDR1 SGHDT, CDR2 YYEEEE. CDR3 size: 16 residues. Unmatched junction bases numbered 13, after V lost 5 bases and J lost 6 bases. The CDR3 spells CASSLLRGREVDTQYF. The CDR3 coding sequence is TGTGCCAGCAGTTTACTCCGCGGGAGGGAGGTGGATACGCAGTATTTT.

This chain's CDR3 is CASSQAFGNTGELFF. CDR3 bases: TGCGCCAGCAGCCAAGCTTTCGGTAACACCGGGGAGCTGTTTTTT. The chain combines TRBV4-3 with TRBJ2-2; the D is unclear. In germline, CDR1 is LGHNA, CDR2 YSLEER. CDR3 length: 15 amino acids. Trimming left V 1 base short and J 2 bases short, with 8 bases between.

The chain is built from TRBV18 and TRBJ1-5; TRBD1 might be the D (5 bases). Germline CDR1 KGHSH, CDR2 LQKENI. The CDR3 is made up of 14 amino acids. V was pared by 3 bases and J by 0 bases, with 6 bases between. The CDR3 protein is CASSPDSSNQPQHF. DNA for the CDR3: TGTGCCAGCTCACCCGACAGTAGCAATCAGCCCCAGCATTTT.

The chain recombines TRBV28 with TRBJ2-5; D may be TRBD1 (6 bases). Looked up from germline, CDR1 is MDHEN and CDR2 is SYDVKM. Trimming cost V 2 bases and J 4 bases, with 11 bases left between them. The CDR3 spans 14 residues. Here the CDR3 DNA reads TGTGCCAGCAGTTTAGGTGGGGGCTTAGAGACCCAGTACTTC. It specifies CASSLGGGLETQYF. Complete variable domain (other parts from reference TRBV28 and TRBJ2-5): DVKVTQSSRYLVKRTGEKVFLECVQDMDHENMFWYRQDPGLGLRLIYFSYDVKMKEKGDIPEGYSVSREKKERFSLILESASTNQTSMYLCASSLGGGLETQYFGPGTRLLVL.

This rearrangement joins TRBV6-5 to TRBJ1-1; D not resolved. CDR3 size: 14 residues. From germline, CDR1 is MNHEY and CDR2 SVGAGI. V was trimmed by 1 base and J by 5 bases, leaving 11 bases between them. The CDR3 DNA sequence: TGTGCCAGCAGTTACTTCGAGAGGGCAACTGAAGCTTTCTTT. Encoded protein: CASSYFERATEAFF.

The J gene is TRBJ2-7, the V gene TRBV7-2; possible D gene TRBD2, 6 bases. CDR3 length: 18 amino acids. Germline CDR1 and CDR2: SGHTA and FQGNSA. The V end was cut by 0 bases, the J end by 1 base, with 19 bases between. CDR3 sequence: CASSLAREGGPRSYEQYF. The DNA for the CDR3 is TGTGCCAGCAGCTTAGCCCGAGAGGGAGGACCGAGATCCTACGAGCAGTACTTC.

The chain is built from TRBV18 and TRBJ2-7, with 10 bases lining up with TRBD1. The CDR3 runs to 15 residues. The trim removed 3 bases at V and 2 bases at J, leaving 4 bases unmatched. The germline CDR1 and CDR2 sequences are KGHSH and LQKENI. CDR3 sequence (DNA): TGTGCCAGCTCACCGCGGACAGGGGGGACCTACGAGCAGTACTTC. Protein: CASSPRTGGTYEQYF. The full variable domain, its missing parts supplied by reference TRBV18 and TRBJ2-7, is NAGVMQNPRHLVRRRGQEARLRCSPMKGHSHVYWYRQLPEEGLKFMVYLQKENIIDESGMPKERFSAEFPKEGPSILRIQQVVRGDSAAYFCASSPRTGGTYEQYFGPGTRLTVT.